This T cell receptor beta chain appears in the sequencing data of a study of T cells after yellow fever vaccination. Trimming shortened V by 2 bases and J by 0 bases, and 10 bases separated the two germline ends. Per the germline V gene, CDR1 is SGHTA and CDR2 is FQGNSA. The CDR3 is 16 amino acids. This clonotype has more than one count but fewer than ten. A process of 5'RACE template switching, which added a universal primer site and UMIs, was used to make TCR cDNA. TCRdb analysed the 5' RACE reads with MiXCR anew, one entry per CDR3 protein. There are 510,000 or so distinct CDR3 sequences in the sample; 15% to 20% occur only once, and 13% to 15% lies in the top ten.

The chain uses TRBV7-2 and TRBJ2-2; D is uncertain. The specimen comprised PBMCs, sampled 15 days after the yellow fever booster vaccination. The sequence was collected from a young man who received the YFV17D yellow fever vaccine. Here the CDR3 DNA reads TGTGCCAGCAGCTTATGGATTCTTTCGAACACCGGGGAGCTGTTTTTT. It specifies CASSLWILSNTGELFF.